A selection of T cell receptor beta chains follows, all from one sample in a study of graft-versus-host responses after intestinal transplantation. Assay used: immunoSEQ multiplex PCR; TCRdb lists only in-frame clones, some missing. The data hold 99,000 or so clones, with around 88% observed a single time. This specimen was PBMCs, taken 255 days after intestinal transplant. These receptors were collected from a human patient who received an intestinal transplant, so some T cells may come from the graft donor. Both conserved end residues are trimmed from each CDR3.

V gene,J gene,CDR3 protein
TRBV28,TRBJ1-1,ASSTARGWVNTEAF
TRBV4-2,TRBJ2-3,ASSQRTGHTDTQY
TRBV27,TRBJ2-1,ASRSLGTSYNEQF
TRBV4-1,TRBJ2-3,ASRMVTGAADTQY
TRBV29-1,TRBJ1-1,SVSHILGTEAF
TRBV28,TRBJ1-5,ASSFTGGRNNQPQH
TRBV5-6,TRBJ2-1,ASSFQLSRGDEQF
TRBV5-1,TRBJ1-6,ASSLAGQGRNSPLH
TRBV5-4,TRBJ1-6,ASSFSGTGRGPLH
TRBV6-5,TRBJ2-2,ASSGTGDTGELF
TRBV9,TRBJ2-7,ASSVGDRGSYEQY
TRBV7-9,TRBJ2-2,ASSLVQVMNTGELF
TRBV28,TRBJ2-5,ASKTQGAWETQY
TRBV30,TRBJ1-1,AWGSGGPEAF
TRBV4-1,TRBJ2-1,ASSPRALSYNEQF
TRBV5-5,TRBJ2-1,ASTTNNEQF
TRBV19,TRBJ1-6,ASSIDTGTGSSPLH
TRBV7-9,TRBJ1-1,ASSQQVLENTEAF
TRBV4-1,TRBJ1-4,ASSPTDRDILTLF
TRBV4-2,TRBJ2-1,ASSREGQGIYNEQF
TRBV5-4,TRBJ2-1,ASSTSSGGNEQF
TRBV6-5,TRBJ1-2,ASSSRGEGHGYT
TRBV5-8,TRBJ1-2,ASSFDMGQGKSGYT
TRBV10-3,TRBJ1-4,AISEDVRGKLF
TRBV11-2,TRBJ1-1,ASSPGTLNTEAF
TRBV6-1,TRBJ2-5,ASSEALWLRRLAVTQETQY
TRBV28,TRBJ2-1,ASSFGGGPPVNEQF
TRBV18,TRBJ2-7,ASSPREAGDYEQY
TRBV5-1,TRBJ2-5,ASSAKETQY
TRBV7-2,TRBJ1-5,ASSSTGGDNQPQH
TRBV5-4,TRBJ2-1,ASSELVGYNEQF
TRBV5-6,TRBJ1-1,ASSSTNGLLTEAF
TRBV6-5,TRBJ1-3,ASWEQGGNTIY
TRBV6-5,TRBJ1-1,ASSYSGTVNTEAF
TRBV19,TRBJ2-7,ASSKKDRDREQY